This T cell receptor (beta chain) originates from a study of T cell responses to AZD1222 COVID-19 vaccine. Here immunoSEQ multiplex PCR was the method, and the copy in TCRdb shows in-frame clones only, minus some. The table has some 130,000 clones, approximately 88% seen once. Comments on this clone: Its target is unknown.

Study outcomes and limitations: Spike-spanning, vaccine-associated CD4 TCRs were dominant at 160-218 and 743-854. Clonal diversity was possibly underestimated, and white British individuals and females predominated among donors.

Source: peripheral blood, taken on day 0 of MenACWY control vaccination. This clonotype was sampled from an adult in good health.

This chain's CDR3 is CASSALNNEQFF. CDR3 in DNA: TGTGCCAGCAGCGCACTTAACAATGAGCAGTTCTTC. This chain links TRBV3-1 (or the pseudogene TRBV3-2) with TRBJ2-1; D is uncertain. Deletions cut 5 bases from V and 5 bases from J, with 7 bases between. CDR1 and CDR2 from the germline V gene are LGHDT and YNNKEL (reference sequence). This CDR3 contains 12 residues.